One T cell receptor beta chain is described in this entry. These data belong to a study of preoperative IRX-2 immunotherapy in early breast cancer. Trimming removed 0 bases at V and 3 bases at J, with 6 bases between. Per germline, CDR1 SGHDT and CDR2 YYEEEE. CDR3 length: 13 amino acids. Treatment: preoperative locoregional IRX-2 cytokine immunotherapy. Preoperative locoregional IRX-2 cytokine immunotherapy was tested in the phase Ib source study. The table came from immunoSEQ multiplex PCR; TCRdb's copy has only in-frame clones and leaves some out. Altogether over 35,000 clones are present, 85% to 95% being singletons, with the ten largest covering roughly 1.6%.

The material sequenced was tumor tissue, taken after IRX-2 immunotherapy. The chain carries TRBV5-6 and TRBJ1-1; D unclear. The TCR was taken from a human donor with breast cancer. The CDR3, as DNA: TGTGCCAGCAGCTTGGCCCGCGACACTGAAGCTTTCTTT. Encoded protein: CASSLARDTEAFF.